The 25 T cell receptor beta chains in this list originate from one sample, sequenced in a study of T cells after yellow fever vaccination. TCRdb re-called the 5' RACE reads through MiXCR, storing one row per CDR3 protein. The sample lists about 340,000 distinct CDR3 sequences; 8.5% to 10% were seen once. The input for sequencing was PBMCs, taken on the day of the first yellow fever vaccination. These receptors were taken from a man between 18 and 29 years old who received the YFV17D yellow fever vaccine.

This clonotype has just a few counts. The V and J genes are TRBV10-3 and TRBJ1-6, with TRBD1 matching 9 bases. With V trimmed by 6 bases and J by 5 bases, 5 bases remained unmatched. CDR1 is ENHRY, CDR2 SYGVKD, per germline. The CDR3 loop spans 15 amino acids. CDR3 in amino acids: CAISFRDRDNSPLHF. The CDR3 DNA is TGTGCCATCAGCTTCCGGGACAGGGATAATTCACCCCTCCACTTT.

In its sample, this clonotype was seen once. The chain couples TRBV20-1 to TRBJ1-2; D gene ambiguous. CDR3 length: 11 residues. CDR1 DFQATT and CDR2 SNEGSKA come from the germline V gene (reference sequence). V shed 5 bases and J shed 4 bases, with 8 bases lying between them. The CDR3 region is CSAGSGYGYTF. Written as DNA, the CDR3 is TGCAGTGCTGGCTCGGGCTATGGCTACACCTTC.

This clonotype has more than one count but fewer than ten. One end of the junction fails to match germline, which may point to a read error. The V gene is TRBV5-4, the J gene TRBJ1-1, with TRBD1 as a possible D gene (5 bases). The CDR3 spans 14 residues. Per germline, CDR1 SGHNT and CDR2 YYREEE (reference sequence). The CDR3 region has the DNA TGTGCCAGCAGTTTGGGGGTTGAATGGACTGAAGCTTTCTTT. Translation: CASSLGVEWTEAFF.

The chain combines TRBV5-6 with TRBJ2-5, with D perhaps matching TRBD1 (6 bases). This CDR3 spans 15 amino acids. The V gene lost 1 base and the J gene lost 7 bases, with 17 bases spanning the gap. Germline lookup yields CDR1 SGHDT and CDR2 YYEEEE. Written as DNA, the CDR3 is TGTGCCAGCAGCTTGTGGGGGCGCGGGTTCGGGACCCAGTACTTC. Translation gives CASSLWGRGFGTQYF.

This chain links TRBV9 with TRBJ2-2; D gene ambiguous. Trimming took off 4 bases at V and 4 bases at J, with 8 bases between the two ends. CDR1 and CDR2 from the germline V gene are SGDLS and YYNGEE. The CDR3 runs to 13 residues. The CDR3: CASSPTVTGELFF. The CDR3 DNA sequence: TGTGCCAGCAGCCCCACTGTCACCGGGGAGCTGTTTTTT.

This clonotype occurred many times. This chain uses TRBV7-2 with TRBJ2-3, with a possible D match to TRBD2 (6 bases). This CDR3 spans 16 amino acids. Looked up from germline, CDR1 is SGHTA and CDR2 is FQGNSA. Deletions cut 1 base from V and 2 bases from J, with 13 bases between. This CDR3 is CASSLVLGGPTDTQYF. In DNA, the CDR3 is TGTGCCAGCAGCTTAGTCCTGGGGGGACCCACAGATACGCAGTATTTT.

This clonotype was counted a few times. J is TRBJ1-1 and V is TRBV6-6; D is ambiguous. Per germline, CDR1 MNHNY and CDR2 SVGAGI (reference sequence). This CDR3 spans 10 amino acids. V was shortened by 5 bases and J by 12 bases, with 10 bases between the two germline ends. The CDR3 region is CASSQWLTFF. Written as DNA, the CDR3 is TGTGCCAGCAGTCAATGGTTAACTTTCTTT.

This clonotype has only a few counts. J is TRBJ2-2 and V is TRBV12-3 or TRBV12-4; tentative D call: TRBD1 (6 bases). Trimming removed 2 bases at V and 4 bases at J, with 8 bases between. The length of the CDR3 is 14 residues. The DNA of the CDR3 is TGTGCCAGCAGTTTACAGGGGATCACCGGGGAGCTGTTTTTT. Translating it yields CASSLQGITGELFF.

The chain's CDR3 is CASRGGSGGYNEQFF. The CDR3 DNA is TGTGCCAGCCGCGGGGGGAGCGGGGGGTACAATGAGCAGTTCTTC. The chain couples TRBV6-2 or TRBV6-3 to TRBJ2-1; 9 bases map to TRBD2. The CDR3 runs to 15 residues. V lost 8 bases, J lost 4 bases, and 9 bases stayed unmatched. The germline gives CDR1 MNHEY, CDR2 SVGEGT.

This clonotype was seen a handful of times. The chain joins TRBV6-1 to TRBJ2-7, with a possible D match to TRBD1 (5 bases). Deletions cut 5 bases from V and 4 bases from J, with 12 bases between. Germline assignment: CDR1 MNHNS and CDR2 SASEGT. This CDR3 is 13 amino acids long. The chain's CDR3 is CASSKSRGYEQYV. CDR3 DNA: TGTGCCAGCAGTAAGTCAAGGGGATACGAGCAGTACGTC.

In its sample, this clonotype was seen a few times. The rearrangement uses TRBV2 and TRBJ2-6; TRBD2 matches 12 bases. V dropped 6 bases and J dropped 4; count of bases not matched to a gene: 10. Germline assignment: CDR1 SNHLY and CDR2 FYNNEI. The CDR3 totals 18 residues. The CDR3: CASRLTSGGLVGANVLTF. CDR3 nucleotides: TGTGCCAGCAGACTAACTAGCGGGGGGCTGGTCGGGGCCAACGTCCTGACTTTC. Based on the CDR3 plus reference TRBV2 and TRBJ2-6, the full variable domain is EPEVTQTPSHQVTQMGQEVILRCVPISNHLYFYWYRQILGQKVEFLVSFYNNEISEKSEIFDDQFSVERPDGSNFTLKIRSTKLEDSAMYFCASRLTSGGLVGANVLTFGAGSRLTVL.

This clonotype was seen only a few times. The rearrangement joins TRBV6-2 or TRBV6-3 to TRBJ1-2; D is unclear. CDR3 length: 12 amino acids. Germline loops: CDR1 MNHEY, CDR2 SVGEGT. Trimming stripped 5 bases from V and 5 bases from J, with 9 bases between. This chain's CDR3 is CASSDHSYGYTF. In DNA form, the CDR3 reads TGTGCCAGCAGTGACCACAGTTATGGCTACACCTTC.

This clonotype was counted many times. The chain joins TRBV9 to TRBJ1-3, with 7 bases identical to TRBD1. The CDR3 contains 15 residues. Germline CDR1 SGDLS, CDR2 YYNGEE. Trimming removed 3 bases from V and 2 bases from J; junction bases left unmatched: 5. Written as DNA, the CDR3 is TGTGCCAGCAGCGCCCGACAGGGTGCTGGAAACACCATATATTTT. This sequence encodes CASSARQGAGNTIYF.

This sequence joins TRBV12-3 or TRBV12-4 and TRBJ1-5, with D perhaps matching TRBD1 (5 bases). V was cut by 8 bases and J by 4 bases, with 15 bases left in between. CDR3 length: 14 residues. CDR3 loop: CASGPGGVNQPQHF. In nucleotides, the CDR3 is TGTGCCAGCGGCCCCGGGGGGGTTAATCAGCCCCAGCATTTT.

The V and J genes are TRBV12-3 or TRBV12-4 and TRBJ2-7; 8 bases agree with TRBD2. The CDR3 runs 15 residues. V lost 3 bases and J lost 3; bases outside the gene matches: 7. The CDR3 DNA follows: TGTGCCAGCAGTTTGTCACGGGGGGGCGTCTACGAGCAGTACTTC. Residues: CASSLSRGGVYEQYF.

This clonotype was observed a few times. The chain joins TRBV7-2 to TRBJ2-1, with D uncertain. The CDR3 spans 17 residues. Per germline, CDR1 SGHTA and CDR2 FQGNSA. Trimming pared 3 bases from V and 10 bases from J, leaving 25 bases between. CDR3 DNA: TGTGCCAGCAGCTTTTTTTTCCCGGGCGCCGAGAGAGAAGAGCAGTTCTTC. Translating it yields CASSFFFPGAEREEQFF.

This clonotype showed up just a few times. The CDR3 nucleotides read TGCAGTGCCGACAGGGGGCTGGATACGCAGTATTTT. This sequence encodes CSADRGLDTQYF. This chain uses TRBV20-1 with TRBJ2-3; 10 positions match TRBD1. Germline CDR1 DFQATT, CDR2 SNEGSKA (reference sequence). This CDR3 is 12 amino acids long. The junction had 3 bases not matched to a gene; V was cut back by 6 bases and J by 6 bases.

This clonotype was seen ten or more times. The rearrangement links TRBV6-2 or TRBV6-3 to TRBJ1-2; 7 bases align to TRBD1. Germline V gives CDR1 MNHEY, CDR2 SVGEGT. After removal of 5 bases from V and 2 bases from J, the junction contained 2 bases not matched to a gene. This CDR3 has 13 amino acids. CDR3: CASSRGGNYGYTF. The CDR3 DNA sequence: TGTGCCAGCAGTCGAGGGGGCAACTATGGCTACACCTTC.

Ten or more counts support this clonotype. J is TRBJ1-5 and V is TRBV7-9; the match to TRBD1 covers 7 bases. The CDR3 sequence is 13 residues long. Germline trimming cut 8 bases from V and 3 bases from J; bases unmatched to any gene: 4. Germline V CDR1 and CDR2: SEHNR, FQNEAQ (reference sequence). The CDR3: CASQGEFNQPQHF. CDR3 DNA sequence: TGTGCCAGCCAGGGGGAATTCAATCAGCCCCAGCATTTT.

This clonotype was detected a few times. The chain recombines TRBV4-1 with TRBJ2-7; no clear D. V lost 0 bases to trimming and J lost 0 bases, with 3 bases between them. The germline CDR1 and CDR2 sequences are MGHRA and YSYEKL. This CDR3 is 13 amino acids long. CDR3 DNA sequence: TGCGCCAGCAGCCAAGAAAACTCCTACGAGCAGTACTTC. This gives the protein CASSQENSYEQYF.

V and J are TRBV19 and TRBJ1-5; D might be TRBD1 (6 bases). Germline CDR1 and CDR2: LNHDA and SQIVND (reference sequence). V lost 8 bases and J 6 bases, leaving 20 bases between the germline ends. This CDR3 contains 15 residues. CDR3 sequence reads: CASATGLVYGQPQHF. The CDR3 DNA reads TGTGCCAGTGCGACAGGATTGGTGTATGGTCAGCCCCAGCATTTT. Using reference TRBV19 and TRBJ1-5 for the parts outside the CDR3, the full variable domain is DGGITQSPKYLFRKEGQNVTLSCEQNLNHDAMYWYRQDPGQGLRLIYYSQIVNDFQKGDIAEGYSVSREKKESFPLTVTSAQKNPTAFYLCASATGLVYGQPQHFGDGTRLSIL.

This clonotype turned up a few times. V gene TRBV5-4 combines with J gene TRBJ2-2; 7 bases line up with TRBD1. CDR3 size: 15 residues. Germline V lookup: CDR1 SGHNT, CDR2 YYREEE (reference sequence). V was pared by 7 bases and J by 0 bases, with 6 bases of the junction left unmatched. For the CDR3, the DNA is TGTGCCAGCTACAAGACAGGGACGAACACCGGGGAGCTGTTTTTT. This sequence encodes CASYKTGTNTGELFF.

The table lists this clonotype with many counts. The V gene is TRBV5-1, the J gene TRBJ2-3, with 9 bases identical to TRBD2. The V and J ends lost 4 bases and 4 bases, in that order; junction bases with no gene match: 7. The CDR3 has 15 amino acids. CDR1 is SGHRS, CDR2 YFSETQ, per germline. Here the CDR3 DNA reads TGCGCCAGCAGCCTACTTGGCGGGGGGGCAGATACGCAGTATTTT. It is translated as CASSLLGGGADTQYF.

This clonotype showed up just a few times. J is TRBJ2-1 and V is TRBV14, with D maybe TRBD2 (6 bases). The CDR3 runs to 17 residues. The germline V gene has CDR1 SGHDN and CDR2 FVKESK. The germline V and J ends were trimmed by 1 base and 0 bases, with 13 bases remaining between them. In DNA form, the CDR3 reads TGTGCCAGCAGCCAAGTGGTCCGGGACTCCTCCTACAATGAGCAGTTCTTC. This translates into CASSQVVRDSSYNEQFF.

This clonotype has at least ten counts. Germline is not matched at one junction end, which may reflect a read error. V and J are TRBV4-3 and TRBJ2-3, with 14 bases matching TRBD2. Per germline, CDR1 LGHNA and CDR2 YSLEER. CDR3 length: 19 amino acids. For the CDR3, the DNA is TGCGCCAGCAGCCAAGGGCCGAGACTAGCGGGGGGGAGCAAAGATACGCAGTATTTT. As protein: CASSQGPRLAGGSKDTQYF.